The 9 T cell receptor beta chains given below trace back to one sample, sequenced in a study of blood T cell repertoires in COVID-19. Clones were read by immunoSEQ multiplex PCR, and TCRdb kept only the in-frame ones, dropping some. The profile shows approximately 300,000 clones, roughly 89% of them singletons. The specimen was PBMCs or T cells enriched from blood (not recorded which). The receptors originated from a man aged 55 to 69 who had recovered from COVID-19.

The chain links TRBV6-1 to TRBJ2-7, with 7 positions matching TRBD2. Trimming cost V 3 bases and J 4 bases; bases outside gene matches: 15. The CDR3 sequence is 17 residues long. From germline, CDR1 is MNHNS and CDR2 SASEGT. The CDR3 is CASSDSKRDFIIYEQYF. The CDR3 DNA reads TGTGCCAGCAGTGATAGTAAGCGGGACTTTATTATATACGAGCAGTACTTC.

The chain employs TRBV5-1 and TRBJ2-7; TRBD1 matches 7 bases. The V gene's germline CDR1 is SGHRS and CDR2 YFSETQ. This CDR3 comprises 16 residues. With 2 bases clipped from V and 2 bases from J, the junction kept 10 bases outside the gene matches. CDR3: CASSFLAGTATYEQYF. The CDR3 DNA reads TGCGCCAGCAGCTTCTTAGCCGGGACAGCTACCTACGAGCAGTACTTC. The whole variable domain, remainder taken from reference TRBV5-1 and TRBJ2-7, is KAGVTQTPRYLIKTRGQQVTLSCSPISGHRSVSWYQQTPGQGLQFLFEYFSETQRNKGNFPGRFSGRQFSNSRSEMNVSTLELGDSALYLCASSFLAGTATYEQYFGPGTRLTVT.

The CDR3 DNA reads TGTGCCAGCAGGGTAGTAGCGGGAGGCAGCACAGATACGCAGTATTTT. Its protein is CASRVVAGGSTDTQYF. This sequence joins TRBV2 and TRBJ2-3; TRBD2 matches 10 bases. In germline, CDR1 is SNHLY, CDR2 FYNNEI. With 6 bases clipped from V and 0 bases from J, the junction kept 6 bases outside the gene matches. This CDR3 has 16 amino acids.

This chain links TRBV10-3 with TRBJ1-2; 11 positions match TRBD1. CDR1 is ENHRY and CDR2 is SYGVKD in the germline V gene. With 0 bases clipped from V and 6 bases from J, the junction kept 12 bases outside the gene matches. The CDR3 is 18 residues long. CDR3 sequence reads: CAISESTRGTGGENGYTF. The CDR3 DNA is TGTGCCATCAGTGAGTCGACTCGAGGGACAGGGGGTGAGAATGGCTACACCTTC.

This chain joins TRBV3-1 (or the pseudogene TRBV3-2) and TRBJ1-5; possible D gene TRBD1, 5 bases. The germline CDR1 and CDR2 sequences are LGHDT and YNNKEL (reference sequence). This CDR3 region has 17 residues. With 2 bases removed from V and 2 bases from J, the gap between germline ends came to 16 bases. The CDR3 protein is CASSQSTGFLGNQPQHF. Written as DNA, the CDR3 is TGTGCCAGCAGCCAATCCACAGGCTTTTTGGGCAATCAGCCCCAGCATTTT.

This chain links TRBV30 with TRBJ2-3, with 13 bases lining up with TRBD2. CDR1 and CDR2 from the germline V gene are GTSNPN and SVGIG (reference sequence). The CDR3 consists of 15 residues. J was trimmed by 5 bases and V by 2 bases; bases with no gene match: 4. CDR3 protein: CAWSLGLAGVDTQYF. CDR3 DNA sequence: TGTGCCTGGAGTCTAGGACTAGCGGGAGTAGATACGCAGTATTTT.

This clone was seen just once. The rearrangement links TRBV19 to TRBJ2-7, with a tentative D call TRBD1 (6 bases). V lost 6 bases, J lost 7 bases, and 19 bases lay in between. This CDR3 is 14 amino acids long. CDR1 and CDR2 (germline): LNHDA, SQIVND (reference sequence). CDR3 region: CASSLNRDLREQYF. CDR3 nucleotides: TGTGCCAGTAGCCTGAACAGGGACCTACGAGAGCAGTACTTC.

Here the CDR3 reads CASLRDLRTNEQFF. As DNA, the CDR3 is TGTGCCAGTTTGCGGGACCTAAGGACTAATGAGCAGTTCTTC. The chain employs TRBV2 and TRBJ2-1, with D perhaps TRBD2 (6 bases). The germline V and J ends were trimmed by 9 bases and 7 bases, with 19 bases remaining between them. CDR1 and CDR2 (germline): SNHLY, FYNNEI. There are 14 residues in the CDR3.

The chain has TRBV2 and TRBJ2-5; D is unclear. Trimming removed 5 bases from V and 4 bases from J, with 8 bases in between. CDR3 length: 12 amino acids. The V gene's germline CDR1 is SNHLY and CDR2 FYNNEI. CDR3 protein: CASSIGGETQYF. In DNA, the CDR3 is TGTGCCAGCAGTATCGGTGGAGAGACCCAGTACTTC.